The 19 T cell receptor beta chains listed next were all sequenced from one sample in a study of shared clonotypes between healthy human individuals. Some clones are missing from TCRdb's copy, which holds only in-frame ones; the method was immunoSEQ multiplex PCR. Of 450,000 to 500,000 clones in the sample, about 85% were seen once. Sequenced sample: PBMCs. Receptors were obtained from a woman between 40 and 55 years old in good health. Some clones in this sample may be carry-over from other donors' samples.

The chain joins TRBV28 to TRBJ1-2, with D perhaps TRBD1 (5 bases). The germline gives CDR1 MDHEN, CDR2 SYDVKM. This CDR3 spans 13 amino acids. V shed 3 bases and J shed 8 bases, with 13 bases lying between them. The CDR3: CASSFGQGIGYTF. As DNA, the CDR3 is TGTGCCAGCAGTTTTGGGCAGGGAATCGGCTACACCTTC.

This clone has only one observation. Since a far larger clone is one base different, this is likely a read error. The conserved phenylalanine or tryptophan is not found at the CDR3 terminus, so this likely reflects a read error. The chain uses TRBV9 and TRBJ1-1, with TRBD1 matching over 7 bases. Unmatched junction bases numbered 6, after V lost 4 bases and J lost 0 bases. Germline V gives CDR1 SGDLS, CDR2 YYNGEE. CDR3 length equals 15 residues. Here the CDR3 reads CASSPRDSLNTEAFL. The CDR3 DNA sequence: TGTGCCAGCAGCCCAAGGGACAGCCTGAACACTGAAGCTTTCCTT.

The rearrangement joins TRBV19 to TRBJ2-5; 12 bases are shared with TRBD2. Germline values: CDR1 LNHDA, CDR2 SQIVND (reference sequence). V trimming: 7 bases; J trimming: 4 bases; junction bases outside the gene matches: 7. The CDR3 runs 15 residues. CDR3 residues: CASMTSGSWGETQYF. The CDR3 DNA reads TGTGCCAGTATGACTAGCGGGAGTTGGGGAGAGACCCAGTACTTC.

This sequence joins TRBV30 and TRBJ1-6, with D perhaps matching TRBD1 (5 bases). Germline lookup yields CDR1 GTSNPN and CDR2 SVGIG (reference sequence). There are 13 residues in the CDR3. Trimming shortened V by 1 base and J by 9 bases, and 10 bases separated the two germline ends. The CDR3 sequence is CAWSEGDVSPLHF. The CDR3 nucleotides are TGTGCCTGGAGTGAAGGGGACGTTTCACCCCTCCACTTT.

Comments on this clone: One base separates it from a far larger clone, so it is likely a read error. The missing conserved phenylalanine or tryptophan at the end of this CDR3 makes a read error likely. The V gene is TRBV5-6, the J gene TRBJ1-2, with D possibly being TRBD1 (5 bases). The CDR3 length is 13 residues. The germline V gene encodes CDR1 SGHDT and CDR2 YYEEEE. Trimming left V 2 bases short and J 6 bases short, with 11 bases between. In nucleotides, the CDR3 is TGTGCCAGCAGCTTCTCCGGGACCAATGGCTACACCTCC. Amino acid sequence: CASSFSGTNGYTS.

Comment on this clone: This probably arose from a read error, given a far larger clone one base away. This chain's CDR3 is CALALDQVVAYEQYF. The DNA for the CDR3 is TGTGCCTTAGCCTTGGACCAGGTAGTGGCCTACGAGCAGTACTTC. The chain uses TRBV30 and TRBJ2-7; D remains unclear. The germline CDR1 and CDR2 sequences are GTSNPN and SVGIG (reference sequence). The length of the CDR3 is 15 residues. V was trimmed by 7 bases and J by 2 bases, leaving 21 bases between them. Using reference TRBV30 and TRBJ2-7 for the parts outside the CDR3, the full variable domain is SQTIHQWPATLVQPVGSPLSLECTVEGTSNPNLYWYRQAAGRGLQLLFYSVGIGQISSEVPQNLSASRPQDRQFILSSKKLLLSDSGFYLCALALDQVVAYEQYFGPGTRLTVT.

In the case of this clone: A far larger clone differs by one base, so this is likely a read error. The V and J genes are TRBV30 and TRBJ1-4; no firm D call. This CDR3 comprises 16 residues. Per germline, CDR1 GTSNPN and CDR2 SVGIG (reference sequence). V was shortened by 0 bases and J by 0 bases, with 11 bases between the two germline ends. The CDR3 bases are TGTGCCTGGAGTGTAGCTACCCACGCAACTAATGAAAAACTGTTTTTT. Its translation is CAWSVATHATNEKLFF.

This clone came up once. One base separates it from a far larger clone, so it is likely a read error. The chain is built from TRBV28 and TRBJ2-7; D is possibly TRBD2 (6 bases). The V end lost 5 bases, the J end lost 2 bases, and 13 bases lay between the germline ends. Germline CDR1 and CDR2: MDHEN and SYDVKM. The CDR3 length is 14 residues. The CDR3 sequence is CASSPPWRAYEQYF. CDR3 DNA sequence: TGTGCCAGCAGTCCGCCCTGGAGGGCCTACGAGCAGTACTTC.

Concerning this clone: With a far larger clone one base away, a read error is the likely cause. At the DNA level, this CDR3 is encoded by other sequences in the same sample as well. This sequence joins TRBV7-7 and TRBJ2-5; unclear D gene. The germline gives CDR1 SSHAT, CDR2 FNYEAQ (reference sequence). CDR3 length: 13 residues. CDR3 region: CASSLAKRETQYF. CDR3 DNA: TGTGCTAGCAGCTTAGCAAAAAGGGAGACCCAGTACTTC. The entire variable domain, with the rest obtained from reference TRBV7-7 and TRBJ2-5, is as follows: GAGVSQSPRYKVTKRGQDVTLRCDPISSHATLYWYQQALGQGPEFLTYFNYEAQPDKSGLPSDRFSAERPEGSISTLTIQRTEQRDSAMYRCASSLAKRETQYFGPGTRLLVL.

V and J are TRBV6-4 and TRBJ2-1, with TRBD2 identical over 8 bases. The junction had 12 bases not matched to a gene; V was cut back by 6 bases and J by 8 bases. This CDR3 is built from 15 residues. The V gene's germline CDR1 is MRHNA and CDR2 SNTAGT. The DNA for the CDR3 is TGTGCCAGCAGCCCCGGGACTAGGCAAAGCGATGAGCAGTTCTTC. It yields the protein CASSPGTRQSDEQFF.

Regarding this clone: With a far larger clone one base away, a read error is the likely cause. This chain links TRBV5-1 with TRBJ1-2; 8 bases match TRBD1. The CDR3 loop spans 15 amino acids. The trim removed 4 bases at V and 7 bases at J, leaving 12 bases unmatched. CDR1 is SGHRS, CDR2 YFSETQ, per germline. Written as DNA, the CDR3 is TGCGCCAGCAGCCCGGGACAGGCAAACTCGTGTGGCTACACCTTC. Protein: CASSPGQANSCGYTF.

Details on this clone: It is likely a read error: a sequence one base away is far more abundant. The rearrangement links TRBV5-4 to TRBJ1-2; D not certain. CDR1 SGHNT and CDR2 YYREEE come from the germline V gene (reference sequence). V lost 4 bases, J lost 6 bases, and 13 bases lay in between. This CDR3 spans 13 amino acids. DNA for the CDR3: TGTGCCAGCAGCCTCCATAGGACGGATGGCTACACCTTC. Encoded protein: CASSLHRTDGYTF.

The rearrangement joins TRBV29-1 to TRBJ2-3; D unresolved. V dropped 1 base and J dropped 4 bases, with 3 bases sitting between them. The CDR3 consists of 11 residues. CDR1 SQVTM and CDR2 ANQGSEA come from the germline V gene. Here the CDR3 DNA reads TGCAGCGTTGAAGTAGCAGATACGCAGTATTTT. It encodes CSVEVADTQYF.

This sequence joins TRBV9 and TRBJ2-7, with 8 bases lining up with TRBD2. This CDR3 comprises 14 residues. Germline V CDR1 and CDR2: SGDLS, YYNGEE. V lost 3 bases and J lost 3; bases outside the gene matches: 5. The CDR3, as DNA: TGTGCCAGCAGCGCGGGACTAGAGTACTACGAGCAGTACTTC. Translating it yields CASSAGLEYYEQYF.

Regarding this clone: A far larger clone is just one base off, so this is likely a read error. The chain carries TRBV4-2 and TRBJ2-7, with 10 bases aligning to TRBD2. This CDR3 is 17 amino acids long. Germline V gene sequence: CDR1 LGHNA, CDR2 YNFKEQ. The CDR3 DNA follows: TGTGCCAGCAGCCAAGAAAGCCCAGCGGGAGGGCCCTACGAGCGGTACTTC. Translated, it gives CASSQESPAGGPYERYF.

The rearrangement links TRBV29-1 to TRBJ1-2; no firm D call. CDR3 length equals 12 residues. Trimming took 3 bases from V and 6 from J, leaving 11 bases between them. Germline-derived CDR1 and CDR2 are SQVTM and ANQGSEA. CDR3 in amino acids: CSVETVRDGYTF. The CDR3 DNA follows: TGCAGCGTTGAGACCGTGAGGGATGGCTACACCTTC.

This clone appeared once. The chain has TRBV19 and TRBJ2-7, with TRBD2 matching over 11 bases. V lost 8 bases and J lost 0; bases outside the gene matches: 6. The CDR3 spans 15 residues. Germline assignment: CDR1 LNHDA and CDR2 SQIVND (reference sequence). The CDR3 loop is CASQPGLAASYEQYF. The CDR3 bases are TGTGCCAGTCAACCGGGACTAGCGGCCTCCTACGAGCAGTACTTC.

This clone was seen a few times. A far larger clone is one base from this, pointing to a likely read error. Additional DNA sequences in this sample encode the identical CDR3. The chain is built from TRBV29-1 and TRBJ2-5, with D tentatively TRBD1 (6 bases). CDR3 size: 14 residues. Germline V gives CDR1 SQVTM, CDR2 ANQGSEA. V dropped 3 bases and J dropped 1 base, with 12 bases sitting between them. CDR3 region: CSVEEGTIQETQYF. CDR3 DNA: TGCAGCGTTGAGGAAGGGACAATCCAAGAGACCCAGTACTTC.

This clone was seen only once. The J gene is TRBJ1-5, the V gene TRBV7-8; D is possibly TRBD1 (5 bases). Trimming pared 5 bases from V and 6 bases from J, leaving 20 bases between. There are 16 residues in the CDR3. The germline V gene has CDR1 SGHVS and CDR2 FQNEAQ. The CDR3: CASSQSGREGSQPQHF. The CDR3 DNA sequence: TGTGCCAGCAGCCAGAGTGGCAGGGAAGGTTCTCAGCCCCAGCATTTT.